The 16 T cell receptor beta chains presented below share a single source sample, sequenced in a study of cytomegalovirus exposure and HLA in healthy donors. The PCR made use of 60 Vbeta and 13 Jbeta primers. The repertoire was sequenced with immunoSEQ multiplex PCR; TCRdb's copy has only in-frame clones and lacks some. The sample records about 170,000 clones, over 80% being singletons. Sequencing used PBMCs. These TCRs come from a boy between 2 and 10 years old in good health and CMV-seronegative.

This clone has a single count. The chain uses TRBV5-5 and TRBJ2-7; a weak D match, TRBD1 (6 bases). The CDR3 sequence is 15 residues long. Trimming took 1 base from V and 1 from J, leaving 12 bases between them. Germline V lookup: CDR1 SGHKS, CDR2 YYEKEE (reference sequence). The CDR3 protein is CASSLNREKSYEQYV. As DNA, the CDR3 is TGTGCCAGCAGCTTGAACAGGGAAAAATCCTACGAGCAGTACGTC.

The chain carries TRBV19 and TRBJ1-2; a possible D gene is TRBD1 (6 bases). This CDR3 contains 15 residues. V gave up 4 bases and J gave up 0 bases, with 12 bases separating them. Germline CDR1 LNHDA, CDR2 SQIVND (reference sequence). CDR3 loop: CASSRGLLANYGYTF. CDR3 nucleotide sequence: TGTGCCAGTAGTAGGGGGCTGCTAGCTAACTATGGCTACACCTTC.

V and J are TRBV11-1 and TRBJ2-1; maybe TRBD2 (6 bases). The CDR3 has 13 residues. V lost 5 bases to trimming and J lost 8 bases, with 13 bases between them. Germline lookup yields CDR1 SGHAT and CDR2 FQDESV (reference sequence). DNA of the CDR3: TGTGCCAGCAGCACGGGAGAGCCCGATGAGCAGTTCTTC. Its protein is CASSTGEPDEQFF.

This clone was picked up one time. The chain carries TRBV15 and TRBJ2-1, with D unclear. Germline lookup yields CDR1 LNHNV and CDR2 YYDKDF (reference sequence). CDR3 length equals 15 residues. Trimming stripped 5 bases from V and 0 bases from J, with 11 bases between. The CDR3 nucleotides read TGTGCCACCAGCCTGGCGGAGAGCTCCTACAATGAGCAGTTCTTC. This encodes CATSLAESSYNEQFF.

A single count supports this clone. The chain links TRBV2 to TRBJ2-7; 8 nucleotides match TRBD1. This CDR3 is 14 amino acids long. Per germline, CDR1 SNHLY and CDR2 FYNNEI. Trimming cost V 5 bases and J 6 bases; bases outside gene matches: 9. The CDR3 loop is CASSQDREFAEQYF. CDR3 DNA: TGTGCCAGCAGTCAGGACAGGGAATTTGCCGAGCAGTACTTC. The variable domain in full, completed from reference TRBV2 and TRBJ2-7, reads EPEVTQTPSHQVTQMGQEVILRCVPISNHLYFYWYRQILGQKVEFLVSFYNNEISEKSEIFDDQFSVERPDGSNFTLKIRSTKLEDSAMYFCASSQDREFAEQYFGPGTRLTVT.

CDR3 protein: CGSGSSGGTDTQYF. For the CDR3, the DNA is TGTGGTAGCGGGAGCTCCGGGGGCACAGATACGCAGTATTTT. The J gene is TRBJ2-3, the V gene TRBV25-1; 9 bases align to TRBD2. CDR1 MGHDK and CDR2 SYGVNS come from the germline V gene. The CDR3 has 14 amino acids.

CDR3 amino acids: CASSLDSGLMQFF. CDR3 sequence (DNA): TGTGCCAGCAGCTTAGATTCGGGACTAATGCAGTTCTTC. The gene calls are TRBV7-9 and TRBJ2-1, with TRBD2 identical over 7 bases. From germline, CDR1 is SEHNR and CDR2 FQNEAQ (reference sequence). Germline trimming cut 1 base from V and 12 bases from J; bases unmatched to any gene: 6. The CDR3 is 13 amino acids.

The J gene is TRBJ2-1, the V gene TRBV5-1; 12 nucleotides align to TRBD2. Germline V lookup: CDR1 SGHRS, CDR2 YFSETQ. The CDR3 has 14 amino acids. V gave up 4 bases and J gave up 7 bases; unmatched junction bases: 3. CDR3: CASSEGLAGNEQFF. The CDR3 nucleotides are TGCGCCAGCAGCGAGGGACTAGCGGGTAATGAGCAGTTCTTC.

This clone was seen once. The rearrangement uses TRBV7-2 and TRBJ2-1; 9 nucleotides align to TRBD1. The CDR3 runs 15 residues. Trimming at V came to 4 bases and at J to 4 bases, leaving 5 bases not matched to a gene. The germline V gene encodes CDR1 SGHTA and CDR2 FQGNSA. CDR3 protein: CASSSTGGGYNEQFF. The DNA for the CDR3 is TGTGCCAGCAGCTCCACAGGGGGCGGTTACAATGAGCAGTTCTTC.

The rearrangement uses TRBV30 and TRBJ1-6, with TRBD1 matching 7 bases. The V segment lost 8 bases and the J segment 5 bases; nucleotides outside the gene matches: 18. The CDR3 extends over 17 amino acids. Per germline, CDR1 GTSNPN and CDR2 SVGIG (reference sequence). CDR3 sequence: CAGTPGQFGINNSPLHF. DNA for the CDR3: TGTGCCGGGACGCCGGGACAGTTCGGGATCAATAATTCACCCCTCCACTTT.

V is TRBV28 and J is TRBJ2-1; the match to TRBD2 covers 13 bases. The trim removed 5 bases at V and 5 bases at J, leaving 9 bases unmatched. The CDR3 is made up of 17 amino acids. Germline values: CDR1 MDHEN, CDR2 SYDVKM. This CDR3 reads CASSRSGLAGPDNEQFF. The CDR3 DNA is TGTGCCAGCAGTCGCTCGGGACTAGCGGGACCCGACAATGAGCAGTTCTTC. The entire variable domain, with the rest obtained from reference TRBV28 and TRBJ2-1, is as follows: DVKVTQSSRYLVKRTGEKVFLECVQDMDHENMFWYRQDPGLGLRLIYFSYDVKMKEKGDIPEGYSVSREKKERFSLILESASTNQTSMYLCASSRSGLAGPDNEQFFGPGTRLTVL.

In its sample, this clone was seen once. This chain connects TRBV5-6 to TRBJ2-1; 7 nucleotides agree with TRBD1. The CDR3 has 15 residues. The ends lost 3 bases at V and 3 bases at J; junction bases unmatched: 6. Per the germline V gene, CDR1 is SGHDT and CDR2 is YYEEEE. This CDR3 is CASSSPGQNYNEQFF. The CDR3 DNA is TGTGCCAGCAGCTCACCGGGACAGAACTACAATGAGCAGTTCTTC.

This CDR3 reads CASRAGGGNQPQHF. The CDR3 DNA is TGTGCCAGCAGGGCGGGGGGGGGAAATCAGCCCCAGCATTTT. This chain links TRBV6-5 with TRBJ1-5, with D perhaps TRBD1 (5 bases). V shed 6 bases and J shed 4 bases, with 13 bases lying between them. CDR1 MNHEY and CDR2 SVGAGI come from the germline V gene. The CDR3 is 14 residues long.

Regarding this clone: The same CDR3 arises from other DNA sequences in this sample as well. The chain links TRBV9 to TRBJ2-5; the match to TRBD2 covers 7 bases. Germline lookup yields CDR1 SGDLS and CDR2 YYNGEE. The J segment lost 4 bases and the V segment lost 0 bases, leaving 3 bases of the junction unmatched. The CDR3 has 14 residues. CDR3 loop: CASSVEGGGETQYF. In DNA form, the CDR3 reads TGTGCCAGCAGCGTAGAGGGCGGGGGAGAGACCCAGTACTTC.

The rearrangement joins TRBV4-3 to TRBJ1-2; possibly TRBD1 for D (6 bases). The CDR3 length is 16 residues. The germline gives CDR1 LGHNA, CDR2 YSLEER. V was clipped by 1 base and J by 4 bases, with 16 bases between them. The CDR3: CASSQGDLDSSYGYTF. The CDR3 nucleotides are TGCGCCAGCAGCCAAGGGGACCTGGACAGTTCCTATGGCTACACCTTC.

The chain links TRBV13 to TRBJ2-3, with 7 bases matching TRBD2. J was trimmed by 4 bases and V by 4 bases; bases with no gene match: 5. The germline gives CDR1 PRHDT, CDR2 FYEKMQ (reference sequence). The CDR3 runs 14 residues. CDR3 DNA: TGTGCCAGCAGCTCGGAGGGAGGGGCAGATACGCAGTATTTT. Amino acid sequence: CASSSEGGADTQYF.